This is a list of T cell receptor beta chains from one sample in a study of blood T cell repertoires in COVID-19. Sequenced by immunoSEQ multiplex PCR; TCRdb stores in-frame clones only, minus some. The data hold roughly 150,000 clones, with around 82% observed a single time. The material sequenced was peripheral blood. These receptors were taken from a woman at least 80 years old with active or convalescent COVID-19. Both conserved end residues are part of each CDR3. The order of the fields is D gene, V gene, clone size, J gene, CDR3 DNA, CDR3 protein. D genes are given only for firm matches. Not all rows give a size; the values are once, few, many and, for expanded clones, a class.

D gene: NA
V gene: TRBV5-4
clone size: NA
J gene: TRBJ2-7
CDR3 DNA: TGTGCCAGCAGCAAGGGGCCTACTTCCTACGAGCAGTACTTC
CDR3 protein: CASSKGPTSYEQYF

D gene: NA
V gene: TRBV30
clone size: NA
J gene: TRBJ2-4
CDR3 DNA: TGTGCCTGGAGTGTCCCACTTCTAGCCAAAAACATTCAGTACTTC
CDR3 protein: CAWSVPLLAKNIQYF

D gene: TRBD2
V gene: TRBV4-2
clone size: NA
J gene: TRBJ2-7
CDR3 DNA: TGTGCCAGCAGCCAAGATCGGAGCGGGGGAATCTCCTACGAGCAGTACTTC
CDR3 protein: CASSQDRSGGISYEQYF

D gene: TRBD1
V gene: TRBV9
clone size: NA
J gene: TRBJ2-1
CDR3 DNA: TGTGCCAGCAGCGCGACGCGGACGGCGACAGGGCCGAGCTCCTACAATGAGCAGTTCTTC
CDR3 protein: CASSATRTATGPSSYNEQFF

D gene: NA
V gene: TRBV27
clone size: NA
J gene: TRBJ1-5
CDR3 DNA: TGTGCCAGTCCCGGCGGGGGGATAAATAGCAATCAGCCCCAGCATTTT
CDR3 protein: CASPGGGINSNQPQHF

D gene: TRBD2
V gene: TRBV5-4
clone size: once
J gene: TRBJ2-1
CDR3 DNA: TGTGCCAGCAGCTTGGGGCGCGGGGGTTACAATGAGCAGTTCTTC
CDR3 protein: CASSLGRGGYNEQFF

D gene: NA
V gene: TRBV25-1
clone size: NA
J gene: TRBJ1-2
CDR3 DNA: TGTGCCAGCACTTACGTTGGGAGCTATGGCTACACCTTC
CDR3 protein: CASTYVGSYGYTF

D gene: TRBD1
V gene: TRBV6-5
clone size: NA
J gene: TRBJ2-3
CDR3 DNA: TGTGCCAGCAGTCTCAGGACAGGGGGCGATACGCAGTATTTT
CDR3 protein: CASSLRTGGDTQYF

D gene: NA
V gene: TRBV27
clone size: NA
J gene: TRBJ2-1
CDR3 DNA: TGTGCCAGCAGCCCGACTCCTGCCTCCTACAATGAGCAGTTCTTC
CDR3 protein: CASSPTPASYNEQFF

D gene: TRBD1
V gene: TRBV28
clone size: few
J gene: TRBJ1-1
CDR3 DNA: TGTGCCAGCAGGCGACAGGGGGGCGCTGAAGCTTTCTTT
CDR3 protein: CASRRQGGAEAFF

D gene: TRBD1
V gene: TRBV6-4
clone size: NA
J gene: TRBJ1-1
CDR3 DNA: TGTGCCAGCAGACCCATAGACAGGGACCCTCGAGCTTTCTTT
CDR3 protein: CASRPIDRDPRAFF

D gene: NA
V gene: TRBV5-1
clone size: NA
J gene: TRBJ2-7
CDR3 DNA: TGCGCCAGCAGCTTCGAGGGACTGTACTACGAGCAGTACTTC
CDR3 protein: CASSFEGLYYEQYF

D gene: TRBD1
V gene: TRBV10-3
clone size: NA
J gene: TRBJ2-7
CDR3 DNA: TGTGCCATCAGAGGGTGGGGGACAGGCAACTCCTACGAGCAGTACTTC
CDR3 protein: CAIRGWGTGNSYEQYF

D gene: NA
V gene: TRBV29-1
clone size: few
J gene: TRBJ1-2
CDR3 DNA: TGCAGCGTTTATTTGGAGGGGTATGGCTACACCTTC
CDR3 protein: CSVYLEGYGYTF

D gene: TRBD1
V gene: TRBV4-1
clone size: NA
J gene: TRBJ2-2
CDR3 DNA: TGCGCCAGCAGCCGGGGTACAGGGGACGCCGGGGAGCTGTTTTTT
CDR3 protein: CASSRGTGDAGELFF

D gene: TRBD1
V gene: TRBV18
clone size: once
J gene: TRBJ1-5
CDR3 DNA: TGTGCCAGCTCACCACCGGACAGGGCCCAGCCCCAGCATTTT
CDR3 protein: CASSPPDRAQPQHF